This TCR beta chain derives from a study of control samples from healthy donors and cancer patients. Measured with immunoSEQ multiplex PCR; TCRdb has only the in-frame clones, and not every one. The table lists more than 85,000 clones, about 90% of them singletons. This sequence originates from a woman between 18 and 29 years old in good health. Sample: blood.

The CDR3 region has the DNA TGTGCCAGCAGCTGGACAGGGGTAGGCTCCGAGCAGTACTTC. Residues: CASSWTGVGSEQYF. The V gene is TRBV7-8, the J gene TRBJ2-7; 9 bases fit TRBD1. V dropped 4 bases and J dropped 6; count of bases not matched to a gene: 7. Germline V gene sequence: CDR1 SGHVS, CDR2 FQNEAQ. CDR3 length: 14 residues.